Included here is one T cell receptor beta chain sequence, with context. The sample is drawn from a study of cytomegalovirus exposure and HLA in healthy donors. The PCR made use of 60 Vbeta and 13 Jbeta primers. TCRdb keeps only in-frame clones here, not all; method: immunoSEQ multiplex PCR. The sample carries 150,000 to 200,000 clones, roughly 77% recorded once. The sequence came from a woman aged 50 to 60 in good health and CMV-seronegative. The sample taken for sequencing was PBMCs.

CDR3 sequence reads: CASSPPQGAVGEQYF. CDR3 nucleotide sequence: TGTGCCAGCAGTCCCCCGCAGGGGGCGGTTGGGGAGCAGTACTTC. The chain has TRBV2 and TRBJ2-7; 8 nucleotides agree with TRBD1. Germline V gene sequence: CDR1 SNHLY, CDR2 FYNNEI. Unmatched junction bases numbered 13, after V lost 5 bases and J lost 7 bases. The CDR3 consists of 15 residues.